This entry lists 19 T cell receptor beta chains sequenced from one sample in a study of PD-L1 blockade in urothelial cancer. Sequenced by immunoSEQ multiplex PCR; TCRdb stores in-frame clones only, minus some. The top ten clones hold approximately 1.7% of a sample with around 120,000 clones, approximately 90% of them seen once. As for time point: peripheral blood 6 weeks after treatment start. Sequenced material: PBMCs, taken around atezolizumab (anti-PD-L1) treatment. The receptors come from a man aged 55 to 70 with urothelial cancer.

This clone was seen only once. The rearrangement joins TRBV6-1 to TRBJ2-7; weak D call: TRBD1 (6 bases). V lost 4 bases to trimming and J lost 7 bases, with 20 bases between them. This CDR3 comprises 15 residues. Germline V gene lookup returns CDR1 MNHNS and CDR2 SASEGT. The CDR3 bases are TGTGCCAGCAGTGTTACAGGGTTCGTCACGGGAGAGCAGTACTTC. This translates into CASSVTGFVTGEQYF.

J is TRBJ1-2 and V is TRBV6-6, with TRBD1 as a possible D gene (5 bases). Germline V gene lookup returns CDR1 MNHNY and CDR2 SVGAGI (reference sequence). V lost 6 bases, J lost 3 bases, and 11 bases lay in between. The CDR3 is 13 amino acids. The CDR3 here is CASSPGGDYGYTF. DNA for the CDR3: TGTGCCAGCAGCCCCGGGGGGGACTATGGCTACACCTTC.

The CDR3 protein is CASSFPAGYSNQPQHF. CDR3 sequence (DNA): TGTGCCAGCAGTTTCCCGGCAGGGTATAGCAATCAGCCCCAGCATTTT. This chain links TRBV28 with TRBJ1-5; tentative D call: TRBD1 (5 bases). Trimming removed 3 bases at V and 0 bases at J, with 12 bases between. This CDR3 has 16 residues. From germline, CDR1 is MDHEN and CDR2 SYDVKM.

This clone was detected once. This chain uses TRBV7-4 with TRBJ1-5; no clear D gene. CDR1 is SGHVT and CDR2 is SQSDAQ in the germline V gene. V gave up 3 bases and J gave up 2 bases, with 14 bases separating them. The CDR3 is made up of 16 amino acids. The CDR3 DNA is TGTGCCAGCAGCTTTTGTGGAGTATGGGGCAATCAGCCCCAGCATTTT. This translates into CASSFCGVWGNQPQHF.

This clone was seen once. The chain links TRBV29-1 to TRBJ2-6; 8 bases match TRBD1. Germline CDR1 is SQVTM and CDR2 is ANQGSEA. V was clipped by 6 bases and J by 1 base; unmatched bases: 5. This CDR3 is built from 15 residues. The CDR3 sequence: CSVEGQASGANVLTF. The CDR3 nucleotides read TGCAGCGTGGAGGGACAGGCGTCTGGGGCCAACGTCCTGACTTTC.

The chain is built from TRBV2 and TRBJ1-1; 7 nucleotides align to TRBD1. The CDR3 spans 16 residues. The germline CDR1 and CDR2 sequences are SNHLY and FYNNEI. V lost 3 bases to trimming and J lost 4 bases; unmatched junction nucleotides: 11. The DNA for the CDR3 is TGTGCCAGCAGTGAGGGGGCAGGGGGTGATGGCACTGAAGCTTTCTTT. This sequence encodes CASSEGAGGDGTEAFF.

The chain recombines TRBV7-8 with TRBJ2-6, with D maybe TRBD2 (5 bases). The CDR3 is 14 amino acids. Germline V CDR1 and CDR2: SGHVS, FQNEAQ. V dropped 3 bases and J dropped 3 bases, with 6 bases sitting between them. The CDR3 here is CASSLRDGANVLTF. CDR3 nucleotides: TGTGCCAGCAGCTTGAGGGATGGGGCCAACGTCCTGACTTTC.

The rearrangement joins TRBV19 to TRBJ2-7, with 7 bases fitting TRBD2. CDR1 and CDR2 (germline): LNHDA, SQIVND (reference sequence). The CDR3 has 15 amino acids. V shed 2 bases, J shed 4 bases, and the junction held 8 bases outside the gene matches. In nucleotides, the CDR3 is TGTGCCAGTAGTATAAGTGGCGGGAGTACGTACGAGCAGTACTTC. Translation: CASSISGGSTYEQYF.

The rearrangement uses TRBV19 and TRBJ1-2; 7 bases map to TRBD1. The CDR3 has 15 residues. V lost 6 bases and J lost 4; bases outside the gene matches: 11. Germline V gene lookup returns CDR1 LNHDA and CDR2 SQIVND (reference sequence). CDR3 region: CASSGPGGTVYGYTF. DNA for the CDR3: TGTGCCAGTAGCGGTCCAGGGGGTACGGTCTATGGCTACACCTTC.

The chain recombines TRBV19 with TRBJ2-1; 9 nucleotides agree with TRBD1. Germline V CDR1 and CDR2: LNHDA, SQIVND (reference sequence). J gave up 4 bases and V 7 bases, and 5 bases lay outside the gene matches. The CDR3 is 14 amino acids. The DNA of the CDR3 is TGTGCCAGTACTTGGACAGGGGAGTACAATGAGCAGTTCTTC. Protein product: CASTWTGEYNEQFF.

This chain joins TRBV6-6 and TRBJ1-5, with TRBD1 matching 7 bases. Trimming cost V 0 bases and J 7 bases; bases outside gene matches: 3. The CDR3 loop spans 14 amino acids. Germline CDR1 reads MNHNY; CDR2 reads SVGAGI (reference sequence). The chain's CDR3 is CASSYSTGTQPQHF. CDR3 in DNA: TGTGCCAGCAGTTACTCGACAGGGACCCAGCCCCAGCATTTT.

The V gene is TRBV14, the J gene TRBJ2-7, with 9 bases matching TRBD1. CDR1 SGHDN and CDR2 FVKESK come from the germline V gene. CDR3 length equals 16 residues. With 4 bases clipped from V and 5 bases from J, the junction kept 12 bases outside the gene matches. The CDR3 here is CASSPTGGGTRHEQYF. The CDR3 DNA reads TGTGCCAGCAGCCCCACAGGGGGCGGAACGCGTCACGAGCAGTACTTC.

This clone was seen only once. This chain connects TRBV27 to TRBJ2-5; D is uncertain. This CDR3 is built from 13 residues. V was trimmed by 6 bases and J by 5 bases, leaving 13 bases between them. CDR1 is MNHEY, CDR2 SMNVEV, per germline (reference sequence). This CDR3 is CASSPDWVETQYF. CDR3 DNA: TGTGCCAGCAGCCCTGACTGGGTGGAGACCCAGTACTTC.

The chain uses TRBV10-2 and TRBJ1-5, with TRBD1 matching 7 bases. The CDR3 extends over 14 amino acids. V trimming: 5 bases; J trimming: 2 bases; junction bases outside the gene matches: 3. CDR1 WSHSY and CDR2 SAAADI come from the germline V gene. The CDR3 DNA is TGCGCCAGCAGTCCACAGGGGCGCAATCAGCCCCAGCATTTT. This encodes CASSPQGRNQPQHF.

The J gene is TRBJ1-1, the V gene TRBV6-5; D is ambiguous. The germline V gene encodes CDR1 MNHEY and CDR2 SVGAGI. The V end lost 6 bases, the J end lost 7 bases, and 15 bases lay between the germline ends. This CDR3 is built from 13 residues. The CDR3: CASSRTARGEAFF. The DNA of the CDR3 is TGTGCCAGCAGCAGGACCGCACGGGGTGAAGCTTTCTTT.

CDR3 DNA sequence: TGTGCCAGCTGTAGGGGTGAAGACAATGAGCAGTTCTTC. This encodes CASCRGEDNEQFF. The genes are TRBV2 and TRBJ2-1; D may be TRBD1 (5 bases). Per germline, CDR1 SNHLY and CDR2 FYNNEI. The CDR3 consists of 13 residues. Trimming took off 8 bases at V and 5 bases at J, with 13 bases between the two ends.

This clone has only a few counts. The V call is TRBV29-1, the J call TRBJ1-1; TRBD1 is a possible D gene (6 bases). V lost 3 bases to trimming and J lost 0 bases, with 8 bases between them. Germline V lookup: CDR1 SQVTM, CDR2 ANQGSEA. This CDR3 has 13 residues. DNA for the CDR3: TGCAGCGTTGAGGACAGAATGAACACTGAAGCTTTCTTT. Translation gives CSVEDRMNTEAFF.

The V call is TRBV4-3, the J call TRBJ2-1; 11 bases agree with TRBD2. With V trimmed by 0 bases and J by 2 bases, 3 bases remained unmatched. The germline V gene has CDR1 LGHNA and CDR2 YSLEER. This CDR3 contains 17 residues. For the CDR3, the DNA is TGCGCCAGCAGCCAAGATAGTAGCGGGGGGGCCTACAATGAGCAGTTCTTC. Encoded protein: CASSQDSSGGAYNEQFF.

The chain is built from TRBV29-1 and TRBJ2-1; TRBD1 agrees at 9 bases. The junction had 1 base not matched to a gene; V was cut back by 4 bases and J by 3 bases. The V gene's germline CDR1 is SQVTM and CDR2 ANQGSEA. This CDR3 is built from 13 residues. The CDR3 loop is CSVGQGGYNEQFF. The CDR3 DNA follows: TGCAGCGTTGGACAGGGGGGCTACAATGAGCAGTTCTTC.